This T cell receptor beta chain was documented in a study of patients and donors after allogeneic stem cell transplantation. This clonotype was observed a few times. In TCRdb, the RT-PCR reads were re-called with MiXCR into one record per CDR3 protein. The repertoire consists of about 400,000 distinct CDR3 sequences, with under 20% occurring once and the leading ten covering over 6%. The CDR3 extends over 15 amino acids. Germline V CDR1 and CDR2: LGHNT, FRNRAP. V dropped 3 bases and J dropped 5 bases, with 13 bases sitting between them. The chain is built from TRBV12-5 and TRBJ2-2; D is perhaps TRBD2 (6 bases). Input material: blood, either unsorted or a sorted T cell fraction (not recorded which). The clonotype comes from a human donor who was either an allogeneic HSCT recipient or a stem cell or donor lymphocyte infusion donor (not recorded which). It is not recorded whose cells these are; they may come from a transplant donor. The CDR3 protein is CASGLSAGNTGELFF. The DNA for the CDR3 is TGTGCTAGTGGTTTATCGGCGGGAAATACCGGGGAGCTGTTTTTT. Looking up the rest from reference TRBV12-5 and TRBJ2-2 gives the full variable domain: DARVTQTPRHKVTEMGQEVTMRCQPILGHNTVFWYRQTMMQGLELLAYFRNRAPLDDSGMPKDRFSAEMPDATLATLKIQPSEPRDSAVYFCASGLSAGNTGELFFGEGSRLTVL.